Listed below are T cell receptor beta chains from one sample, sequenced in a study of blood T cell repertoires in COVID-19. TCRdb's table, derived via immunoSEQ multiplex PCR, lists solely in-frame clones and lacks some. The sample contains 250,000 or so clones, around 90% of which appear only once. The sequencing input was PBMCs or T cells enriched from blood (not recorded which). These receptors were collected from a man aged 50 or older who had been exposed to COVID-19. CDR3s include the opening cysteine and the closing phenylalanine or tryptophan. A D gene is named only where the DNA matches it firmly. Expanded clones are given a class, and other clones once, few, many or no size at all.

>TRBV11-2|.|once|TRBJ1-2
TGTGCCAGCAGCTCCCCCCGAGGGTTCTATGGCTACACCTTC
CASSSPRGFYGYTF
>TRBV15|TRBD1|.|TRBJ1-5
TGTGCCACCAGTAGGGGACAGTGGGGCAATCAGCCCCAGCATTTT
CATSRGQWGNQPQHF
>TRBV27|.|.|TRBJ1-2
TGTGCCAGCAGTCTCCAGGCGAACTATGGCTACACCTTC
CASSLQANYGYTF
>TRBV18|.|.|TRBJ2-3
TGTGCCAGCTCACCCGGCGGGGCTCTCCTAGATTTTACGCAGTATTTT
CASSPGGALLDFTQYF
>TRBV5-4|.|.|TRBJ1-2
TGTGCCAGCAGCAGCCCGACAGTTAGCTATGGCTACACCTTC
CASSSPTVSYGYTF
>TRBV29-1|.|.|TRBJ1-2
TGCAGCGTTGTTCAGAACTATGGCTACACCTTC
CSVVQNYGYTF
>TRBV6-6|.|.|TRBJ1-5
TGTGCCAGCAGTTACGGGGGCTTTAGGGGCAATCAGCCCCAGCATTTT
CASSYGGFRGNQPQHF
>TRBV24-1|TRBD1|.|TRBJ2-5
TGTGCCACCAGTGATTGGGGGTCAGGGGGCAGGAGAGAGACCCAGTACTTC
CATSDWGSGGRRETQYF
>TRBV7-2|.|.|TRBJ1-1
TGTGCCAGCAGCTTAGAATCAGGGTGGGGTGAAGCTTTCTTT
CASSLESGWGEAFF
>TRBV5-1|.|.|TRBJ1-1
TGCGCCAGCAGCTTGGTGGGGAGTAGAAAGAACACTGAAGCTTTCTTT
CASSLVGSRKNTEAFF
>TRBV7-9|.|.|TRBJ1-2
TGTGCCAGCAGCACAGGGTATGGCTACACCTTC
CASSTGYGYTF